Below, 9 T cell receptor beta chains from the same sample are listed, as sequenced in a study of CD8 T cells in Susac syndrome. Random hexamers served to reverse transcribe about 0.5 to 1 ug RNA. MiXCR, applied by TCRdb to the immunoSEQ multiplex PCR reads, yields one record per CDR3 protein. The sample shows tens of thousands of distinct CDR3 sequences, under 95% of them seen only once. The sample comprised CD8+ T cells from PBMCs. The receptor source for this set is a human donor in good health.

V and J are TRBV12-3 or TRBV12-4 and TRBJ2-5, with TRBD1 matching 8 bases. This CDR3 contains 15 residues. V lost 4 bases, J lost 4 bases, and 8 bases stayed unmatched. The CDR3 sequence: CASSYGQGRGETQYF. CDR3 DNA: TGTGCCAGCAGTTACGGACAGGGACGGGGAGAGACCCAGTACTTC.

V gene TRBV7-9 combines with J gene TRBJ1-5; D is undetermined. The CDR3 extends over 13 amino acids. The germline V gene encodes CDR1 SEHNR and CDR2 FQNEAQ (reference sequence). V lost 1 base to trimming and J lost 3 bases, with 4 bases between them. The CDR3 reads CASSLGTNQPQHF. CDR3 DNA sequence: TGTGCCAGCAGCTTAGGGACCAATCAGCCCCAGCATTTT.

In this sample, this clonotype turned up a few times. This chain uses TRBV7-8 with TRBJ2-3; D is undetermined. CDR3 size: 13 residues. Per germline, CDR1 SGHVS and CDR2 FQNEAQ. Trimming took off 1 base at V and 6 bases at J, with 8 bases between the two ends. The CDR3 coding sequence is TGTGCCAGCAGCTTAGGATTAGGGGATACGCAGTATTTT. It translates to CASSLGLGDTQYF.

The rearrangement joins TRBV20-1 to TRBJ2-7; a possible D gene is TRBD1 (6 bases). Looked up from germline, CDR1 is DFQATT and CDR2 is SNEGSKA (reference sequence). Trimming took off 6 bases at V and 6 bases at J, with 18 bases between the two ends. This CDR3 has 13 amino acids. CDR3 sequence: CSAHPGQHREQYF. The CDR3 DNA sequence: TGCAGTGCACATCCGGGACAACACCGCGAGCAGTACTTC.

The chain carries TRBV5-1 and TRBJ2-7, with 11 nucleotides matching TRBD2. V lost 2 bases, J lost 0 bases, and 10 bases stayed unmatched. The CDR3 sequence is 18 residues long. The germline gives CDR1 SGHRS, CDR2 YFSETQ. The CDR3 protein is CASSFGTSGSPSSYEQYF. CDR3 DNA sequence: TGCGCCAGCAGCTTTGGAACTAGCGGGAGCCCCAGCTCCTACGAGCAGTACTTC.

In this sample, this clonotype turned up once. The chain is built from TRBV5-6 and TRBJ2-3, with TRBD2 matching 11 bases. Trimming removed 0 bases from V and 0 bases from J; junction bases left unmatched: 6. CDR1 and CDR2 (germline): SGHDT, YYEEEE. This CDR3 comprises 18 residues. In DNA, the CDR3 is TGTGCCAGCAGCTTGGGACTAGCGGGAATGATTAGCACAGATACGCAGTATTTT. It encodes CASSLGLAGMISTDTQYF.

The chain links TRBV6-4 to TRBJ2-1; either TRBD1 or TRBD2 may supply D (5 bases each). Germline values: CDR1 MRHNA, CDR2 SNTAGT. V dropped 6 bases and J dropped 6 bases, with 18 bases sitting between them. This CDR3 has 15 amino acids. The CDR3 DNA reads TGTGCCAGCAGCGAGGCGTCGGGGCAGGCCAATGAGCAGTTCTTC. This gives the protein CASSEASGQANEQFF.

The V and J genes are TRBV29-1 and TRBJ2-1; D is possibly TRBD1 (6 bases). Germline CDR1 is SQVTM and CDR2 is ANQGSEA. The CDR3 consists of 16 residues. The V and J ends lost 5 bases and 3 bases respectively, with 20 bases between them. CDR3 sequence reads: CSVYPRTVGVYNEQFF. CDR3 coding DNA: TGCAGCGTTTACCCAAGGACAGTTGGAGTCTACAATGAGCAGTTCTTC.

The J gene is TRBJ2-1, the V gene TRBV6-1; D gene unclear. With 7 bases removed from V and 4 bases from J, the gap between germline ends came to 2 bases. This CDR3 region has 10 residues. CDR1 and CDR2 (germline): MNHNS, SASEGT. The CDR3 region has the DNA TGTGCCAGCAATTACAATGAGCAGTTCTTC. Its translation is CASNYNEQFF.